This T cell receptor (beta chain) was identified during a study of post-analysis software for immune sequencing data. Study-wide points: Relative to controls, patients had 4 or 5 TRBV segments at higher frequency, with TRBV5-6, TRBV5-1 and TRBV20-1 among these. Samples from one preparation batch, clustered by F measure, grouped strongly together. A significant reduction in normalized Chao1 diversity was observed in multiple sclerosis patients versus controls.

The library was made from cDNA and included unique molecular identifiers. Once about 0.95 to 10 million T cells were used, about 490,000 cDNA molecules resulted. MiXCR, applied by TCRdb to the PCR reads, yields one record per CDR3 protein. This table holds 650,000 to 900,000 distinct CDR3 sequences, roughly 50% found once. V was pared by 8 bases and J by 7 bases, with 11 bases of the junction left unmatched. Germline loops: CDR1 PRHDT, CDR2 FYEKMQ (reference sequence). The CDR3 runs 13 residues. About this clonotype: No antigen is known for it.

This chain joins TRBV13 and TRBJ2-7, with TRBD2 matching over 7 bases. Sequencing was performed on blood. The sequence derives from a girl under 18 with multiple sclerosis. For the CDR3, the DNA is TGTGCCAGCGGCTCTACTGGGGGAGGGGAGCAGTACTTC. Protein product: CASGSTGGGEQYF.